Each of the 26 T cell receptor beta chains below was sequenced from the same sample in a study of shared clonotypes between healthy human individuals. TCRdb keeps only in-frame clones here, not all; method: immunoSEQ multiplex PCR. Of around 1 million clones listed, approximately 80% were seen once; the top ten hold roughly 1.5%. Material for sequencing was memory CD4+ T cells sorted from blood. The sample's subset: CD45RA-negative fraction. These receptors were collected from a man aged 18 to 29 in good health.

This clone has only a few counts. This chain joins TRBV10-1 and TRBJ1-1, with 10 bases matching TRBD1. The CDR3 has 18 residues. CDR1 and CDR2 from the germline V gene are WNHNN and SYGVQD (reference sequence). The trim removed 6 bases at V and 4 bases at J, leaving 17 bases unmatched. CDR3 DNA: TGCGCCAGCAGCGGTACGCCGGGACAGGGGCCTTTGGGCACTGAAGCTTTCTTT. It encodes CASSGTPGQGPLGTEAFF.

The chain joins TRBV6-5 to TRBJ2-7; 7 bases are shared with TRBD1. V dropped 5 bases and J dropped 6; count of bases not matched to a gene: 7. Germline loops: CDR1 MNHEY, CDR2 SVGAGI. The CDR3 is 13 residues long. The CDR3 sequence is CASSPLQGSEQYF. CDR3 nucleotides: TGTGCCAGCAGTCCTTTACAGGGGAGCGAGCAGTACTTC.

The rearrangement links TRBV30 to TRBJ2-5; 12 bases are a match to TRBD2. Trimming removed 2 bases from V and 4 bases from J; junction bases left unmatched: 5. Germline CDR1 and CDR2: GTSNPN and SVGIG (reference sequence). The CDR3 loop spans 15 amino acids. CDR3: CAWSRLAGARETQYF. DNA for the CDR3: TGTGCCTGGAGTCGACTAGCGGGAGCAAGAGAGACCCAGTACTTC.

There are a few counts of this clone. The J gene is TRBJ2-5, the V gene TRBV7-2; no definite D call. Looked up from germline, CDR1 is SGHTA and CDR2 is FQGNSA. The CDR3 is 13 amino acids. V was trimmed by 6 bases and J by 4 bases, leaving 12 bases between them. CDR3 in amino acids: CASSSDYGETQYF. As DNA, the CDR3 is TGTGCCAGCAGTTCGGATTATGGAGAGACCCAGTACTTC. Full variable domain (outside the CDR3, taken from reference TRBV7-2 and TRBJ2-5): GAGVSQSPSNKVTEKGKDVELRCDPISGHTALYWYRQSLGQGLEFLIYFQGNSAPDKSGLPSDRFSAERTGGSVSTLTIQRTQQEDSAVYLCASSSDYGETQYFGPGTRLLVL.

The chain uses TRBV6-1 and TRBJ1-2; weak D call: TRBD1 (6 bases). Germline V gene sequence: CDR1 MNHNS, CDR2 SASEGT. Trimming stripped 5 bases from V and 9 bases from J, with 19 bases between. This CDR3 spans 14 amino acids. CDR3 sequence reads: CASSSGRGRQSYTF. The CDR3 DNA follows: TGTGCCAGCAGTTCCGGCAGGGGTAGGCAAAGCTACACCTTC.

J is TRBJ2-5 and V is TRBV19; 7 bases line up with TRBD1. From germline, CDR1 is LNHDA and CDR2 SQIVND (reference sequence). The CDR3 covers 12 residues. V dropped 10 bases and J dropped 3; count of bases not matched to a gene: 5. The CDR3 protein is CATRQGEETQYF. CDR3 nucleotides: TGTGCCACTAGACAGGGAGAAGAGACCCAGTACTTC.

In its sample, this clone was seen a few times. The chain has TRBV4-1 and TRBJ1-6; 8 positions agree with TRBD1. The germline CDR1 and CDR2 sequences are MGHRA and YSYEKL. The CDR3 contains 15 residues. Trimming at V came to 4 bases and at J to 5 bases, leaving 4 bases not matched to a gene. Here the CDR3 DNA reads TGCGCCAGCAGCCGAATGGACAGGGATAATTCACCCCTCCACTTT. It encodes CASSRMDRDNSPLHF.

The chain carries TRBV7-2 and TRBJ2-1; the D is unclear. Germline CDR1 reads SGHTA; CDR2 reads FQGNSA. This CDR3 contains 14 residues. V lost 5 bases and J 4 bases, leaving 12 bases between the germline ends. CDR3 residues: CASSLPPQYNEQFF. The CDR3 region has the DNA TGTGCCAGCAGCCTCCCACCCCAGTACAATGAGCAGTTCTTC.

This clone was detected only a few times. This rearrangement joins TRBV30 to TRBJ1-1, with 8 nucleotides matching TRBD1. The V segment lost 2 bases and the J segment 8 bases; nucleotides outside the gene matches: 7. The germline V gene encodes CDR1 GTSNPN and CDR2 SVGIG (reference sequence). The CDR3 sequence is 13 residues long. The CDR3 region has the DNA TGTGCCTGGAGTACCCAGGGGGCAGGAGAAGCTTTCTTT. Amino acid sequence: CAWSTQGAGEAFF.

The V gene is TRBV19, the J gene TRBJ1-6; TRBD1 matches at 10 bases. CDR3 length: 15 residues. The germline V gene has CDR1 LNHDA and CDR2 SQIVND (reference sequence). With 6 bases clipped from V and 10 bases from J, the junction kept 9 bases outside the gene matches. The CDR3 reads CASRSGQGLGSPLHF. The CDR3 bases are TGTGCCAGTAGGTCGGGACAGGGGTTGGGATCACCCCTCCACTTT. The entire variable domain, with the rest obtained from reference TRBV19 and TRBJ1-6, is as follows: DGGITQSPKYLFRKEGQNVTLSCEQNLNHDAMYWYRQDPGQGLRLIYYSQIVNDFQKGDIAEGYSVSREKKESFPLTVTSAQKNPTAFYLCASRSGQGLGSPLHFGNGTRLTVT.

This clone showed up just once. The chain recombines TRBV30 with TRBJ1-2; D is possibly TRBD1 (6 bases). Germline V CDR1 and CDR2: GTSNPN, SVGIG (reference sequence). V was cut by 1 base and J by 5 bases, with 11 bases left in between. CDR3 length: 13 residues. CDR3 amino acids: CAWSDGGAYGYTF. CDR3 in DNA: TGTGCCTGGAGTGACGGGGGCGCTTATGGCTACACCTTC.

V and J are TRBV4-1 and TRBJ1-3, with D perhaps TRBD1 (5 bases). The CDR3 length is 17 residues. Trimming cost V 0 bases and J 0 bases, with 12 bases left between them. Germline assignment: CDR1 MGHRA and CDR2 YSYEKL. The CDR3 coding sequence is TGCGCCAGCAGCCAAGATCGGGGCAGTTTCTCTGGAAACACCATATATTTT. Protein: CASSQDRGSFSGNTIYF.

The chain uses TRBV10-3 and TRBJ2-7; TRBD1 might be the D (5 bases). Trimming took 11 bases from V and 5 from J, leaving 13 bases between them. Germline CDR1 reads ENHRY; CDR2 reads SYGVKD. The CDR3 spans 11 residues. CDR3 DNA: TGTGCCTCCCAGGGCAGGGACGAGCAGTACTTC. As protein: CASQGRDEQYF.

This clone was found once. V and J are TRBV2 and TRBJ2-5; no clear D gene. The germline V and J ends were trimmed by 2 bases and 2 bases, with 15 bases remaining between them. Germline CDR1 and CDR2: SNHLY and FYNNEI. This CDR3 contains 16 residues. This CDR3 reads CASSEQPVNGQETQYF. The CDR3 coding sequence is TGTGCCAGCAGTGAACAACCAGTCAACGGGCAAGAGACCCAGTACTTC.

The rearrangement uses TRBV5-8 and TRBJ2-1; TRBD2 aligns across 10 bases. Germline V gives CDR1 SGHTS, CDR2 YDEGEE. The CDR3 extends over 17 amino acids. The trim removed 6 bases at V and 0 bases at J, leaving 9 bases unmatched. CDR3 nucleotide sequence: TGTGCCAGCACGCTAGCGGGAGAGCTGAGCTCCTACAATGAGCAGTTCTTC. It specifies CASTLAGELSSYNEQFF.

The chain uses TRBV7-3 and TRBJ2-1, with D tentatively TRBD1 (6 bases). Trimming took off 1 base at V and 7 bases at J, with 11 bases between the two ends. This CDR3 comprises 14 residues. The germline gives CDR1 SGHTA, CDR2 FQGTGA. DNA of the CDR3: TGTGCCAGCAGCTTAAGGGGACAATTAAATGAGCAGTTCTTC. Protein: CASSLRGQLNEQFF.

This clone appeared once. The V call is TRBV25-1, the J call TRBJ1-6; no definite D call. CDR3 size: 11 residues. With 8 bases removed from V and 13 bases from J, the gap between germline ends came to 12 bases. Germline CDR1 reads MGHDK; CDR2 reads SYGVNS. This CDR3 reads CASSQMGPLHF. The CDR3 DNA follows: TGTGCCAGCTCCCAGATGGGTCCCCTCCACTTT.

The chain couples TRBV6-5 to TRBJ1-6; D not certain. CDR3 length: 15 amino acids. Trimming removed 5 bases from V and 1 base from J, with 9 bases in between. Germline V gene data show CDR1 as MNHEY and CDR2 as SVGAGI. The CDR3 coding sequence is TGTGCCAGCAGTCCAGGCGAATCCTATAATTCACCCCTCCACTTT. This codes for CASSPGESYNSPLHF.

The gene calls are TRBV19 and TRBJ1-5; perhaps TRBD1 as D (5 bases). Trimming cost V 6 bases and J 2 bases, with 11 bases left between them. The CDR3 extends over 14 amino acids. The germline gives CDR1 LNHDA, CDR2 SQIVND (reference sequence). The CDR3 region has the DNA TGTGCCAGTAGCCTCAGGGAGGGCAATCAGCCCCAGCATTTT. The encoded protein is CASSLREGNQPQHF.

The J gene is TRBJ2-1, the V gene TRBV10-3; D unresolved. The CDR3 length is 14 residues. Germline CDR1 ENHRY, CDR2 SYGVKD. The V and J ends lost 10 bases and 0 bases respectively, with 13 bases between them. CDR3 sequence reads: CATEGRTSYNEQFF. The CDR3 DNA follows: TGTGCCACTGAAGGTCGTACCTCCTACAATGAGCAGTTCTTC.

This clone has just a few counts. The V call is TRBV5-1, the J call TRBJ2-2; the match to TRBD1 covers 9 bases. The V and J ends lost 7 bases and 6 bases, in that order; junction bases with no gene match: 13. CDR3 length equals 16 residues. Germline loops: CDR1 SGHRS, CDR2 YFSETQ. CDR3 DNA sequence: TGCGCCAGCGCCAATTCCGGGACAGGGCTGGCCGGGGAGCTGTTTTTT. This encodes CASANSGTGLAGELFF. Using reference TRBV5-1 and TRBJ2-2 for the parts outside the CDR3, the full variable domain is KAGVTQTPRYLIKTRGQQVTLSCSPISGHRSVSWYQQTPGQGLQFLFEYFSETQRNKGNFPGRFSGRQFSNSRSEMNVSTLELGDSALYLCASANSGTGLAGELFFGEGSRLTVL.

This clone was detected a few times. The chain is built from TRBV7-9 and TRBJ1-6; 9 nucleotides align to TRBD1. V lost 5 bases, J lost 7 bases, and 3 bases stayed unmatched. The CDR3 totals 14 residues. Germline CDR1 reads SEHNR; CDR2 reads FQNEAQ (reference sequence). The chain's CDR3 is CASSRGQGNSPLHF. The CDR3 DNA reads TGTGCCAGCAGCCGGGGACAGGGCAATTCACCCCTCCACTTT.

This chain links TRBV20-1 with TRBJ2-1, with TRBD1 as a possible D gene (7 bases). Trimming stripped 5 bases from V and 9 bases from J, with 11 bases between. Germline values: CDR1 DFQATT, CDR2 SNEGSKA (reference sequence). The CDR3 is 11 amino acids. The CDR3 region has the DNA TGCAGTGCTCCAGGGGGGACTGAGCAGTTCTTC. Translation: CSAPGGTEQFF.

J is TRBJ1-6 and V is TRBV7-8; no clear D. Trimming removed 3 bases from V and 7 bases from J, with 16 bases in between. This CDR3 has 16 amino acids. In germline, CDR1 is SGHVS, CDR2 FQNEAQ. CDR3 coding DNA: TGTGCCAGCAGCTTCGCCAGGACGCTTTCCAATTCACCCCTCCACTTT. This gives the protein CASSFARTLSNSPLHF.

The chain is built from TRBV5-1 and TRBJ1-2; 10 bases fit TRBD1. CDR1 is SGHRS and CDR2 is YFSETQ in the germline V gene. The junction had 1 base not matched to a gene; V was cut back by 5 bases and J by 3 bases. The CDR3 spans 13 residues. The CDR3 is CASSGTGDYGYTF. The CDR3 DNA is TGCGCCAGCAGTGGGACAGGGGACTATGGCTACACCTTC.

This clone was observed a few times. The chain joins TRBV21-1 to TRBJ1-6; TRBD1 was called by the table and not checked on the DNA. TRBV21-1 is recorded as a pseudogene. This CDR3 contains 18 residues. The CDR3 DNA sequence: TGTGCCAGCAGCAAAGAGAGTCAGGCAAGCTCCTATAATTCACCCCTCCACTTT. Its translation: CASSKESQASSYNSPLHF.